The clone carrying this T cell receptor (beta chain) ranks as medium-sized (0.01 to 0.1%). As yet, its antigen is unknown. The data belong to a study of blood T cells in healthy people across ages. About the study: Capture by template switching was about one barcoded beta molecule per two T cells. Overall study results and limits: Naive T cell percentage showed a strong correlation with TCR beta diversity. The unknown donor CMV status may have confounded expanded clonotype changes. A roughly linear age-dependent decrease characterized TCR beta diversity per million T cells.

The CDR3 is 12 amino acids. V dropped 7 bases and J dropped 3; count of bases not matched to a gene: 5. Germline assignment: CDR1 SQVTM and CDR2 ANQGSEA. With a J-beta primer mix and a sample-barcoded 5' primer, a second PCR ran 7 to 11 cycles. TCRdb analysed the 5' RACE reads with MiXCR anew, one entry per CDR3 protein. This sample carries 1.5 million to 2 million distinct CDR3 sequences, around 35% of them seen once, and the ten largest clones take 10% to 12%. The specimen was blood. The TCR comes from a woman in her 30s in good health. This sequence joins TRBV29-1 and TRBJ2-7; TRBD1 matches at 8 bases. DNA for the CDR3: TGCAGCGCTGGGACAGGTATCTACGAGCAGTACTTC. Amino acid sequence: CSAGTGIYEQYF.